This TCR beta chain was found in a study of control samples from healthy donors and cancer patients. The CDR3 is 14 residues long. Germline assignment: CDR1 MDHEN and CDR2 SYDVKM. Trimming left V 7 bases short and J 0 bases short, with 12 bases between. Generated by immunoSEQ multiplex PCR, the TCRdb table keeps only in-frame clones and is missing some. There are fewer than 120,000 clones in the sample; around 89% occur only once, and around 4% lies in the top ten. The specimen sequenced was PBMCs. This chain connects TRBV28 to TRBJ1-1; D is unclear. The source is a woman aged 55-69 years with lung cancer. The CDR3 nucleotides read TGTGCCAGCAAGCCGTTCGTGATGAACACTGAAGCTTTCTTT. It specifies CASKPFVMNTEAFF.